This passage covers 4 T cell receptor beta chains from one sample sequenced in a study of blood T cell repertoires in COVID-19. This table comes from immunoSEQ multiplex PCR, and its TCRdb copy is limited to in-frame clones, with some not included. The sample yields 20,000 or so clones, about four fifths seen once. Sequences were obtained from peripheral blood. All receptors derive from a man in his forties with active or convalescent COVID-19.

This sequence joins TRBV10-3 and TRBJ2-7; TRBD1 matches 10 bases. The CDR3 extends over 14 amino acids. CDR1 and CDR2 from the germline V gene are ENHRY and SYGVKD. J lost 3 bases, V lost 10 bases, and 9 bases had no gene match. The CDR3 sequence is CASGIGTGVYEQYF. The CDR3 region has the DNA TGTGCCAGCGGGATTGGGACAGGGGTCTACGAGCAGTACTTC.

The chain links TRBV6-4 to TRBJ1-2; a weak D match, TRBD1 (6 bases). Germline CDR1 reads MRHNA; CDR2 reads SNTAGT. The ends were cut back, 5 bases at V and 4 bases at J, with 11 bases in the middle. This CDR3 spans 13 amino acids. The chain's CDR3 is CASSYRDGYGYTF. The CDR3 DNA is TGTGCCAGCAGTTACAGGGATGGCTATGGCTACACCTTC.

The chain uses TRBV7-6 and TRBJ1-5, with D perhaps matching TRBD1 (5 bases). This CDR3 region has 17 residues. From germline, CDR1 is SGHVS and CDR2 FNYEAQ. V was trimmed by 0 bases and J by 7 bases, leaving 19 bases between them. CDR3 sequence (DNA): TGTGCCAGCAGCTTAGCCGGAGGGCAGGGTGCCGGACAGCCCCAGCATTTT. As protein: CASSLAGGQGAGQPQHF.

This clone was seen a handful of times. The chain recombines TRBV5-1 with TRBJ2-3; 7 bases fit TRBD1. The CDR3 is 18 residues long. V shed 4 bases and J 6 bases; nucleotides not matched to a gene: 20. CDR1 and CDR2 (germline): SGHRS, YFSETQ. CDR3 DNA sequence: TGCGCCAGCAGCCCAGCTTTGACAGGGCGAATTGAGGGGGATACGCAGTATTTT. It is translated as CASSPALTGRIEGDTQYF.